The 8 T cell receptor beta chains in this list originate from one sample, sequenced in a study of CD8+ T cells in alopecia areata. Investigators isolated RNA and reverse transcribed it into cDNA to act as the sequencing template. The protocol was immunoSEQ multiplex PCR, while the TCRdb copy is restricted to in-frame clones and leaves out a portion. The sample includes 200,000 or so clones, about three fifths of them seen just once. The sample consisted of CD4+ T cells sorted from blood, taken at week 0. The receptors were gathered from a human donor with alopecia areata.

The chain has TRBV30 and TRBJ2-1; TRBD2 aligns across 13 bases. V was pared by 3 bases and J by 8 bases, with 13 bases of the junction left unmatched. From germline, CDR1 is GTSNPN and CDR2 SVGIG (reference sequence). The CDR3 has 17 amino acids. CDR3 residues: CAWSRTSGGVWFDEQFF. The CDR3 coding sequence is TGTGCCTGGAGCCGAACTAGCGGGGGGGTTTGGTTCGATGAGCAGTTCTTC.

Worth noting for this clone: The same CDR3 can be traced to other DNA sequences in this sample. The gene calls are TRBV29-1 and TRBJ1-1; no clear D. Germline V lookup: CDR1 SQVTM, CDR2 ANQGSEA. The ends were cut back, 4 bases at V and 0 bases at J, with 9 bases in the middle. This CDR3 region has 13 residues. DNA of the CDR3: TGCAGCGTTGCGAGGGTGATGAACACTGAAGCTTTCTTT. This sequence encodes CSVARVMNTEAFF.

The chain recombines TRBV29-1 with TRBJ1-3; unclear D gene. Germline V gene lookup returns CDR1 SQVTM and CDR2 ANQGSEA. Trimming shortened V by 4 bases and J by 0 bases, and 10 bases separated the two germline ends. This CDR3 region has 14 residues. The CDR3 coding sequence is TGCAGCGTTGCGTTCACGGTCTCTGGAAACACCATATATTTT. Encoded protein: CSVAFTVSGNTIYF.

The chain combines TRBV4-2 with TRBJ2-7, with 9 bases lining up with TRBD2. The V segment lost 0 bases and the J segment 1 base; nucleotides outside the gene matches: 4. The CDR3 has 16 amino acids. Germline lookup yields CDR1 LGHNA and CDR2 YNFKEQ. CDR3 bases: TGTGCCAGCAGCCAAGAGATTAGCGGGGGATCCTACGAGCAGTACTTC. It is translated as CASSQEISGGSYEQYF.

The chain joins TRBV4-1 to TRBJ2-7; 14 nucleotides agree with TRBD2. Germline CDR1 MGHRA, CDR2 YSYEKL. This CDR3 spans 16 amino acids. The V and J ends lost 4 bases and 5 bases, in that order; junction bases with no gene match: 7. This CDR3 reads CASSRQGLAGVNEQYF. The CDR3 bases are TGCGCCAGCAGCCGCCAGGGACTAGCGGGAGTCAACGAGCAGTACTTC.

This chain connects TRBV29-1 to TRBJ1-1, with D possibly TRBD1 on 5 matching bases. V lost 6 bases to trimming and J lost 4 bases, with 15 bases between them. Germline values: CDR1 SQVTM, CDR2 ANQGSEA. The CDR3 is 13 amino acids. The CDR3 DNA sequence: TGCAGCGTGAACCAGGGCTCGGGCACTGAAGCTTTCTTT. Encoded protein: CSVNQGSGTEAFF.

The chain employs TRBV7-9 and TRBJ2-3, with D maybe TRBD2 (6 bases). This CDR3 is 14 amino acids long. Trimming pared 2 bases from V and 2 bases from J, leaving 8 bases between. Germline loops: CDR1 SEHNR, CDR2 FQNEAQ (reference sequence). In DNA, the CDR3 is TGTGCCAGCAGCTTACGGGGGTCCACAGATACGCAGTATTTT. This translates into CASSLRGSTDTQYF.

The CDR3 protein is CASRLGTGGEQYF. The CDR3 nucleotides read TGCGCCAGCCGCCTAGGGACAGGGGGCGAGCAGTACTTC. V and J are TRBV10-2 and TRBJ2-7; 11 bases are shared with TRBD1. The germline V gene has CDR1 WSHSY and CDR2 SAAADI. The V segment lost 8 bases and the J segment 6 bases; nucleotides outside the gene matches: 6. This CDR3 is built from 13 residues.